This TCR beta chain stems from a study of blood T cell repertoires in COVID-19 (dated by TCRdb to about 2020). For the wider study: The collaborator samples originated in the United States, Italy and Spain and spanned the acute and convalescent phases of COVID-19. The prospective study material was composed of cDNA or gDNA derived from T cells, B-cell-depleted T cells, or PBMCs. Deeply sampled blood TCRbeta repertoires from subjects exposed to, actively infected with, or recovered from COVID-19 were included in the dataset. The repertoires were released in a freely available public database meant as a resource for research on the immune response to SARS-CoV-2. The samples were drawn from two sources: the first 160 participants of the ongoing ImmuneRACE study, and 1,000 to 1,500 subjects contributed by 6 global collaborators. Nearly every sample came with metadata listing a de-identified subject ID, COVID-19 status, age in years and sex. Where available, HLA class I and class II types were taken from metadata supplied by the sample provider and were not determined by assay-based typing.

Results the study describes overall, beyond this receptor: The quantity of clinical and demographic metadata differed by source and by participant and was supplied without curation.

The CDR3 spans 18 residues, from the cysteine through the phenylalanine. Only the CDR3 portion is preserved as DNA: 54 bases, with reading frame beginning at the first base. CDR1 is given as MDHEN and CDR2 as SYDVKM, both from the germline V gene. The V end gives up 6 bases and the J end 0 bases, leaving 8 bases in the junction not matched to a gene. Collaborating institutions collected whole blood in K2EDTA tubes following their own protocols. For TCRbeta analysis, collaborators shipped samples as frozen whole blood, isolated PBMCs, or DNA extracted from either of those sample types. About this clone itself: Its antigen remains undetermined. Base qualities were left out, and no much larger clone turns up one base away.

TCRbeta CDR3 regions were amplified from genomic DNA using the immunoSEQ Assay, a bias-controlled multiplex PCR. The authors' pipeline ran thus. The number of nucleated cells in each sample was estimated from the amplification of reference gene primers within the assay. To quantify the absolute abundance of each unique TCRbeta CDR3 rearrangement, sequence reads were collapsed and filtered. For each sample, productive Simpson clonality was calculated as the square root of Simpson's diversity index across productive rearrangements. TCRdb stores this immuneACCESS table with in-frame sequences only. Part of the clones is absent; in the studies checked, under half of the shortfall reflects unresolved V genes, and no reason is known for the rest. V, J and clone size reflect that table, while D and trimming were determined from the DNA. Recorded for this sample are hundreds of thousands of clones; about 79% of them occurred a single time. The ten largest clones represent roughly 10% of the sample.

The receptor chain draws on TRBV28 and TRBJ1-4; the junction holds 12 bases that match TRBD1. This receptor was obtained from a man aged 80 or over with acute or convalescent COVID-19. The sequenced sample consisted of peripheral blood. The DNA sequence is TGTGCCAGCAGCCCGACCGGGACAGGGGGCGCAACTAATGAAAAACTGTTTTTT. Its product reads: CASSPTGTGGATNEKLFF.